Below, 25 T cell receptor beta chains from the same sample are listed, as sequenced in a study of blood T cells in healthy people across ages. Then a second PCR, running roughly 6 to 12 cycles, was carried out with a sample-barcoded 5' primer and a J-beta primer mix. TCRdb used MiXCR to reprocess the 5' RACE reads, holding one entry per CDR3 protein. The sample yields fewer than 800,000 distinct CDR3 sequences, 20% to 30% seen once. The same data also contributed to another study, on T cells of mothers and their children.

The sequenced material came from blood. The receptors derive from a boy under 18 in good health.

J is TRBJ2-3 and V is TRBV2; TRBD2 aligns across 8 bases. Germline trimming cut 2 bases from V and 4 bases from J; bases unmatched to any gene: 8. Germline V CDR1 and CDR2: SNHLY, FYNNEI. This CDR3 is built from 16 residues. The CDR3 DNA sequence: TGTGCCAGCAGTGAATGGGGAGCCGGGAGGGCAGATACGCAGTATTTT. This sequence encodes CASSEWGAGRADTQYF.

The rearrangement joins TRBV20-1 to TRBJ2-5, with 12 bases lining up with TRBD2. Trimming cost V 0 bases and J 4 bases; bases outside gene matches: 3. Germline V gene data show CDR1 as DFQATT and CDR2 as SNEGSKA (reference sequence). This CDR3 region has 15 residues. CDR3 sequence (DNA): TGCAGTGCTAGAGAGACGACTAGCGGGGGAGAGACCCAGTACTTC. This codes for CSARETTSGGETQYF.

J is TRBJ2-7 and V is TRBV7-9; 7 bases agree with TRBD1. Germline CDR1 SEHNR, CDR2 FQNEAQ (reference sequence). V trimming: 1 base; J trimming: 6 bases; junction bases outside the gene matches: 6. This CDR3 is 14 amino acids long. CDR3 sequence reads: CASSLGRDSGEQYF. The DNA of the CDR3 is TGTGCCAGCAGCTTAGGAAGGGACAGCGGCGAGCAGTACTTC. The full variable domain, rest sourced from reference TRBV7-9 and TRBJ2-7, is DTGVSQNPRHKITKRGQNVTFRCDPISEHNRLYWYRQTLGQGPEFLTYFQNEAQLEKSRLLSDRFSAERPKGSFSTLEIQRTEQGDSAMYLCASSLGRDSGEQYFGPGTRLTVT.

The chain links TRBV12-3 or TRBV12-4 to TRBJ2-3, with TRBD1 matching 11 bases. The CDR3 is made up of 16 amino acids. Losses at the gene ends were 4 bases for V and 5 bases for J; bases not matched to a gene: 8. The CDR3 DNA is TGTGCCAGCAGTTGGGCGGGGACAGGGGGTGGAGATACGCAGTATTTT. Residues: CASSWAGTGGGDTQYF.

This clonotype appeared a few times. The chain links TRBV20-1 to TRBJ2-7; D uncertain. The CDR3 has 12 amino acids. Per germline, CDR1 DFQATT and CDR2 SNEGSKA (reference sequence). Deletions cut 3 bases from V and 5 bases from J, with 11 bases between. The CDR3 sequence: CSASAGGHEQYF. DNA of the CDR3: TGCAGTGCTAGTGCAGGCGGCCACGAGCAGTACTTC.

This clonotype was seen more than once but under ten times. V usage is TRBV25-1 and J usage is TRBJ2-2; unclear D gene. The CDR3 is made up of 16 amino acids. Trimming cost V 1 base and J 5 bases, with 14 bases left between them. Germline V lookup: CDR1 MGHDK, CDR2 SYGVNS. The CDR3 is CASSEFVVTHTGELFF. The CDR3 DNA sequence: TGTGCCAGCAGTGAATTCGTTGTCACTCATACCGGGGAGCTGTTTTTT.

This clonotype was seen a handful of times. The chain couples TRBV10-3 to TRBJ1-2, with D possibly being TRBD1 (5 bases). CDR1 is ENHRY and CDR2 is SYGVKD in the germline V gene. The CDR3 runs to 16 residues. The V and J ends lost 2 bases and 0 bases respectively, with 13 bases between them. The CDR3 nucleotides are TGTGCCATCAGTGAGGGACGTACGGGGGCTAACTATGGCTACACCTTC. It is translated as CAISEGRTGANYGYTF.

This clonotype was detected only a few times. As DNA, the CDR3 is TGTGCCACCAGCAGAGATGGGGTTTGGACAGGGGACACTGAAGCTTTCTTT. Encoded protein: CATSRDGVWTGDTEAFF. V gene TRBV15 combines with J gene TRBJ1-1, with 9 bases matching TRBD1. This CDR3 has 17 amino acids. V was clipped by 0 bases and J by 3 bases; unmatched bases: 8. Germline CDR1 reads LNHNV; CDR2 reads YYDKDF (reference sequence).

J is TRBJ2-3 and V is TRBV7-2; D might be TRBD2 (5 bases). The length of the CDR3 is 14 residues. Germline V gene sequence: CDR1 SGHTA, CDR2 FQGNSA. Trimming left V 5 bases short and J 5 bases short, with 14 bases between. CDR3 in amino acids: CASSPGLGRDTQYF. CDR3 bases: TGTGCCAGCAGCCCTGGACTCGGCCGAGATACGCAGTATTTT.

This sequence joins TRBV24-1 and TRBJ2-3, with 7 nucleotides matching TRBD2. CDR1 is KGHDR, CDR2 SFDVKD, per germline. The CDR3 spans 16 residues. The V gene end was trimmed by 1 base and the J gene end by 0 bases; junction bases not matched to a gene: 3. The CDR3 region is CATSDFGRSSTDTQYF. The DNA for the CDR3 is TGTGCCACCAGTGATTTCGGGAGGTCTAGCACAGATACGCAGTATTTT.

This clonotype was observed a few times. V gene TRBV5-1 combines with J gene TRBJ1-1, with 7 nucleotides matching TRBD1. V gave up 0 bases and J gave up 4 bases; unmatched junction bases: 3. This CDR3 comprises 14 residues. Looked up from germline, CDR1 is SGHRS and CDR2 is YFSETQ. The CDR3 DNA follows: TGCGCCAGCAGCTTGGTCGGGACAGCCACTGAAGCTTTCTTT. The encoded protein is CASSLVGTATEAFF.

CDR3 residues: CASSVIPGQGGNIQYF. The CDR3 DNA is TGCGCCAGCAGCGTTATCCCGGGACAGGGGGGGAACATTCAGTACTTC. The chain carries TRBV5-1 and TRBJ2-4, with 11 bases fitting TRBD1. V lost 4 bases, J lost 7 bases, and 10 bases stayed unmatched. Germline loops: CDR1 SGHRS, CDR2 YFSETQ. The CDR3 is made up of 16 amino acids.

CDR3 DNA sequence: TGTGCCAGCAGTCTCCCGAATGGGGGGCGAGGCATTCAGTACTTC. Translating it yields CASSLPNGGRGIQYF. V is TRBV7-2 and J is TRBJ2-4, with D perhaps matching TRBD1 or TRBD2 (6 bases each). The V gene's germline CDR1 is SGHTA and CDR2 FQGNSA. This CDR3 region has 15 residues. V lost 6 bases and J 9 bases, leaving 21 bases between the germline ends.

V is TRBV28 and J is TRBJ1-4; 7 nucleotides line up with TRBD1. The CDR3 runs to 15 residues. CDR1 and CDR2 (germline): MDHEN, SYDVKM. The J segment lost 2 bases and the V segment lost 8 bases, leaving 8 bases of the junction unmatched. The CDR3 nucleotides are TGTGCCAGCGCCGGAGGGGGCTTGACTAATGAAAAACTGTTTTTT. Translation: CASAGGGLTNEKLFF.

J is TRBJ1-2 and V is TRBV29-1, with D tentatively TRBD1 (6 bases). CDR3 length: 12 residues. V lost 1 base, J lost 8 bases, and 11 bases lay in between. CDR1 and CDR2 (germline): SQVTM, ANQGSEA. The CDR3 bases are TGCAGCGTTGAAGGATACAGGGAGGGCTACACCTTC. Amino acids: CSVEGYREGYTF.

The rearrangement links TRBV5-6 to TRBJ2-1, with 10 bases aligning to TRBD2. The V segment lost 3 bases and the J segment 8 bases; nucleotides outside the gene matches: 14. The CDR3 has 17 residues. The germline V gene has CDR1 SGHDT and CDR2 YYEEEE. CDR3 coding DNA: TGTGCCAGCAGCTCCCCATTTGAGCGGGGGGGCCGTGATGAGCAGTTCTTC. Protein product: CASSSPFERGGRDEQFF. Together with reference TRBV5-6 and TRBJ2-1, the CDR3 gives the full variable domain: DAGVTQSPTHLIKTRGQQVTLRCSPKSGHDTVSWYQQALGQGPQFIFQYYEEEERQRGNFPDRFSGHQFPNYSSELNVNALLLGDSALYLCASSSPFERGGRDEQFFGPGTRLTVL.

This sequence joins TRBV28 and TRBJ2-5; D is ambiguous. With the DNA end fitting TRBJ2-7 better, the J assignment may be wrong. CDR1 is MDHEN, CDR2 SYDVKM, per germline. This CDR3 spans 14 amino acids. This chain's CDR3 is CASSFFQTEYEQYF. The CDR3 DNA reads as TGTGCCAGCAGTTTTTTCCAGACTGAGTACGAGCAGTACTTC.

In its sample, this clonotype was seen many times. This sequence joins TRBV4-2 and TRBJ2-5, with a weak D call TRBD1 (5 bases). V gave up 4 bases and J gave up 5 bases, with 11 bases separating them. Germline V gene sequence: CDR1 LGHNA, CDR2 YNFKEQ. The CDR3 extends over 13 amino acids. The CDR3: CASSRREFETQYF. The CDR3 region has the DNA TGTGCCAGCAGCCGCAGGGAATTTGAGACCCAGTACTTC.

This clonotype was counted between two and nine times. The CDR3 DNA reads TGTGCCAGCAGCCAAGAGGAGGCTAGCGGGGTCGAGCAGTTCTTC. Translation: CASSQEEASGVEQFF. This rearrangement joins TRBV4-2 to TRBJ2-1, with 9 positions matching TRBD2. After removal of 0 bases from V and 10 bases from J, the junction contained 7 bases not matched to a gene. Germline values: CDR1 LGHNA, CDR2 YNFKEQ. The CDR3 contains 15 residues.

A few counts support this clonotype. The CDR3 is CASSITGVGNQPQHF. The DNA of the CDR3 is TGTGCCAGTAGTATCACGGGGGTGGGCAATCAGCCCCAGCATTTT. The chain uses TRBV19 and TRBJ1-5; D is perhaps TRBD1 (5 bases). From germline, CDR1 is LNHDA and CDR2 SQIVND (reference sequence). Trimming took 3 bases from V and 2 from J, leaving 11 bases between them. This CDR3 region has 15 residues.

The CDR3 region has the DNA TGTGCCACCGGGGCGAGGTTACAGTACTTC. Translated: CATGARLQYF. The chain employs TRBV6-5 and TRBJ2-1; D might be TRBD1 or TRBD2, each matching 5 bases. Gene TRBJ2-7 matches the end of the DNA better, so the J call may be wrong. Germline lookup yields CDR1 MNHEY and CDR2 SVGAGI. The CDR3 extends over 10 amino acids.

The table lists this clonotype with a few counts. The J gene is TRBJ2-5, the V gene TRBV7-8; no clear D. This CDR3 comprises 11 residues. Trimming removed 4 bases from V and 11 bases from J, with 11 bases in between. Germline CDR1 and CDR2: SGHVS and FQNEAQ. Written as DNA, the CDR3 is TGTGCCAGCAGCTCTAGGTTTCGACAGTACTTC. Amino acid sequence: CASSSRFRQYF.

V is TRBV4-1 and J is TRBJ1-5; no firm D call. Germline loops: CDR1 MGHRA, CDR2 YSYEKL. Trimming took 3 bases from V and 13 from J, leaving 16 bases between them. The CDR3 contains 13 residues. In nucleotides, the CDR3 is TGCGCCAGCAGCCAGACCCTCACCGAAACACAGCATTTT. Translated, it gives CASSQTLTETQHF.

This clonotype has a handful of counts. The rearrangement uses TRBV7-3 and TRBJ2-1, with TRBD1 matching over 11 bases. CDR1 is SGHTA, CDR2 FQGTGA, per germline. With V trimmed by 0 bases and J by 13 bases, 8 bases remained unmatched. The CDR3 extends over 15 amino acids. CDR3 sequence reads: CASSLTSGQGASQFF. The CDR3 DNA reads TGTGCCAGCAGCTTAACTTCCGGACAGGGGGCTTCCCAGTTCTTC. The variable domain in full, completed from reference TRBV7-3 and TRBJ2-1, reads GAGVSQTPSNKVTEKGKYVELRCDPISGHTALYWYRQSLGQGPEFLIYFQGTGAADDSGLPNDRFFAVRPEGSVSTLKIQRTERGDSAVYLCASSLTSGQGASQFFGPGTRLTVL.

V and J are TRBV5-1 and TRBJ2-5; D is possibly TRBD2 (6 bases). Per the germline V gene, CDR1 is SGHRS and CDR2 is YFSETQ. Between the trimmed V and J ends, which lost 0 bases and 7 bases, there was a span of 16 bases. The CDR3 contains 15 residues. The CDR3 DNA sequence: TGCGCCAGCAGCTTGGCCGGCGGGGACTCCCCGACCCAGTACTTC. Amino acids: CASSLAGGDSPTQYF. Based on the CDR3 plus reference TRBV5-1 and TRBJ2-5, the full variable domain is KAGVTQTPRYLIKTRGQQVTLSCSPISGHRSVSWYQQTPGQGLQFLFEYFSETQRNKGNFPGRFSGRQFSNSRSEMNVSTLELGDSALYLCASSLAGGDSPTQYFGPGTRLLVL.